Only a few counts were recorded for the clone carrying this T cell receptor (beta chain). Using immunoSEQ multiplex PCR, the repertoire was profiled, and TCRdb retains in-frame clones only, with some absent. The table lists approximately 180,000 clones, 65% to 90% of them singletons, with 5.2% in the top ten. The sample comes from a study of blood T cell repertoires in COVID-19. This CDR3 contains 15 residues. CDR1 and CDR2 from the germline V gene are LGHDT and YNNKEL (reference sequence). V trimming: 4 bases; J trimming: 2 bases; junction bases outside the gene matches: 5. The sample taken for sequencing was PBMCs or T cells enriched from blood (not recorded which). The chain carries TRBV3-1 (or the pseudogene TRBV3-2) and TRBJ1-1; TRBD1 aligns across 9 bases. The receptor comes from a woman in her fifties or sixties with acute COVID-19. The CDR3 here is CASSPGTGRNTEAFF. CDR3 sequence (DNA): TGTGCCAGCAGCCCCGGGACAGGGAGAAACACTGAAGCTTTCTTT.